This entry describes one T cell receptor beta chain. The antigen is not known. These data belong to a study of T cells in localized non-small cell lung cancer. Study outcomes and limitations: Uninvolved adjacent lung showed peak T cell clonality, exceeding tumor. Among blood samples, higher T cell density accompanied longer overall survival. Because researchers sequenced only one region of the tumor, heterogeneity is still possible. Median detection of top 100 tumor clones in adjacent lung was about 60 clones.

Profiled with immunoSEQ multiplex PCR; TCRdb holds only in-frame clones, not every one. The sample carries 100,000 to 150,000 clones, approximately 88% recorded once. The CDR3 is made up of 19 amino acids. The TCR sequence derives from a female donor of 60 years or more with stage I lung adenocarcinoma. The chain carries TRBV21-1 and TRBJ1-2; the table's D call of TRBD1 was not tested on the DNA. TRBV21-1 is termed a pseudogene. Sequenced material: peripheral blood, taken before any cancer treatment. The CDR3 region has the DNA TGTGCCAGCAGCAAAGATCGTTGTAGGAGGGGGCGCCACTGCTATGGCTACACCTTC. Translated, it gives CASSKDRCRRGRHCYGYTF.